Listed here are 16 T cell receptor beta chains from one sample, sequenced in a study of neurological immune-mediated disorders. TCRdb processed the 5' RACE reads anew with MiXCR; each CDR3 protein has one entry. The table has about 70,000 distinct CDR3 sequences, 3% to 4% seen once. Material: PBMCs. The receptors shown here come from a woman aged 45-65 years with multiple sclerosis.

This clonotype was counted many times. V is TRBV28 and J is TRBJ2-1, with D unresolved. The CDR3 consists of 14 residues. The germline gives CDR1 MDHEN, CDR2 SYDVKM. The V and J ends lost 3 bases and 5 bases respectively, with 11 bases between them. CDR3 nucleotides: TGTGCCAGCAGTTTCAACTCACTAAACAATGAGCAGTTCTTC. Translated, it gives CASSFNSLNNEQFF. Full variable domain (outside the CDR3, taken from reference TRBV28 and TRBJ2-1): DVKVTQSSRYLVKRTGEKVFLECVQDMDHENMFWYRQDPGLGLRLIYFSYDVKMKEKGDIPEGYSVSREKKERFSLILESASTNQTSMYLCASSFNSLNNEQFFGPGTRLTVL.

This clonotype was found many times. The gene calls are TRBV6-6 and TRBJ2-7; no clear D gene. Germline V lookup: CDR1 MNHNY, CDR2 SVGAGI (reference sequence). V gave up 5 bases and J gave up 3 bases, with 14 bases separating them. The CDR3 consists of 14 residues. The CDR3 loop is CASSHNEIFYEQYF. The DNA for the CDR3 is TGTGCCAGCAGTCATAACGAGATCTTCTACGAGCAGTACTTC.

This clonotype was seen at least ten times. The chain joins TRBV5-6 to TRBJ2-4, with D uncertain. The CDR3 spans 11 residues. CDR1 is SGHDT and CDR2 is YYEEEE in the germline V gene. V lost 4 bases, J lost 1 base, and 0 bases lay in between. In DNA, the CDR3 is TGTGCCAGCAGCGCCAAAAACATTCAGTACTTC. Protein product: CASSAKNIQYF.

This clonotype was detected ten times or more. The gene calls are TRBV5-1 and TRBJ1-1; D is unclear. V was pared by 0 bases and J by 4 bases, with 13 bases between. Per the germline V gene, CDR1 is SGHRS and CDR2 is YFSETQ. This CDR3 contains 15 residues. The CDR3: CASSLEGISPTEAFF. The CDR3 DNA reads TGCGCCAGCAGCTTGGAGGGCATCTCTCCCACTGAAGCTTTCTTT.

In its sample, this clonotype was seen many times. This chain joins TRBV2 and TRBJ1-5; possible D gene TRBD1, 5 bases. Trimming left V 6 bases short and J 1 base short, with 13 bases between. Per germline, CDR1 SNHLY and CDR2 FYNNEI. The CDR3 loop spans 15 amino acids. CDR3 nucleotide sequence: TGTGCCAGCAGGCTTGGCAGGGTAAGCAATCAGCCCCAGCATTTT. This codes for CASRLGRVSNQPQHF. Full variable domain (outside the CDR3, taken from reference TRBV2 and TRBJ1-5): EPEVTQTPSHQVTQMGQEVILRCVPISNHLYFYWYRQILGQKVEFLVSFYNNEISEKSEIFDDQFSVERPDGSNFTLKIRSTKLEDSAMYFCASRLGRVSNQPQHFGDGTRLSIL.

This clonotype was counted many times. The gene calls are TRBV5-1 and TRBJ2-2; tentative D call: TRBD1 (5 bases). V lost 5 bases to trimming and J lost 4 bases, with 9 bases between them. The CDR3 is 13 amino acids. Germline V gene lookup returns CDR1 SGHRS and CDR2 YFSETQ. CDR3 sequence reads: CASRPGSTGELFF. Here the CDR3 DNA reads TGCGCCAGCAGACCAGGGTCCACCGGGGAGCTGTTTTTT.

In this sample, this clonotype turned up many times. V gene TRBV20-1 combines with J gene TRBJ2-1; D is possibly TRBD1 (7 bases). Germline CDR1 DFQATT, CDR2 SNEGSKA (reference sequence). Trimming shortened V by 6 bases and J by 8 bases, and 17 bases separated the two germline ends. The CDR3 sequence is 13 residues long. The CDR3 DNA is TGCAGTGCCAGGGGGGCGAATGGCGATGAGCAGTTCTTC. Translating gives CSARGANGDEQFF.

This clonotype showed up many times. This sequence joins TRBV5-1 and TRBJ2-6; 8 bases are a match to TRBD1. Unmatched junction bases numbered 8, after V lost 9 bases and J lost 0 bases. The germline V gene has CDR1 SGHRS and CDR2 YFSETQ. CDR3 length: 16 amino acids. The CDR3 DNA reads as TGCGCCACCCGGACAGGGCCTTACTCTGGGGCCAACGTCCTGACTTTC. Residues: CATRTGPYSGANVLTF.

This clonotype has a count of ten or more. The CDR3 reads CSVPRDRLTDTQYF. The CDR3 bases are TGCAGCGTTCCCAGGGACAGGCTCACAGATACGCAGTATTTT. The gene calls are TRBV29-1 and TRBJ2-3; the match to TRBD1 covers 8 bases. CDR3 length: 14 amino acids. Trimming took 5 bases from V and 2 from J; bases not matched to a gene: 6. Germline V gives CDR1 SQVTM, CDR2 ANQGSEA.

The table lists this clonotype with many counts. The chain recombines TRBV18 with TRBJ1-2, with D perhaps TRBD1 (5 bases). The V gene lost 3 bases and the J gene lost 5 bases, with 13 bases spanning the gap. Germline CDR1 reads KGHSH; CDR2 reads LQKENI. The CDR3 runs to 14 residues. The CDR3 protein is CASSPLRDEYGYTF. The DNA for the CDR3 is TGTGCCAGCTCACCGCTCCGGGACGAGTATGGCTACACCTTC.

This clonotype was seen many times. The genes are TRBV5-8 and TRBJ2-2; tentatively, D is TRBD1 or TRBD2 (5 bases each). CDR1 is SGHTS and CDR2 is YDEGEE in the germline V gene. The V gene lost 5 bases and the J gene lost 4 bases, with 18 bases spanning the gap. The CDR3 contains 16 residues. The CDR3 nucleotides are TGTGCCAGCAGGGCCGGGACCCAACGACGCACCGGGGAGCTGTTTTTT. Translation gives CASRAGTQRRTGELFF.

This clonotype was observed many times. V gene TRBV5-1 combines with J gene TRBJ2-3, with D hard to call. Germline V lookup: CDR1 SGHRS, CDR2 YFSETQ. V was cut by 4 bases and J by 2 bases, with 8 bases left in between. The CDR3 runs 13 residues. CDR3 sequence: CASSETITDTQYF. The DNA for the CDR3 is TGCGCCAGCAGCGAAACCATCACAGATACGCAGTATTTT.

This clonotype occurred many times. The chain combines TRBV27 with TRBJ1-6; 7 bases agree with TRBD1. Per germline, CDR1 MNHEY and CDR2 SMNVEV (reference sequence). The CDR3 contains 16 residues. The trim removed 6 bases at V and 8 bases at J, leaving 13 bases unmatched. Here the CDR3 reads CASSPTIGTAYSPLHF. The CDR3 bases are TGTGCCAGCAGCCCGACGATCGGGACAGCTTATTCACCCCTCCACTTT.

Concerning this clonotype itself: A read error may be the cause here, since a much bigger clone is one base away. A read error is likely, as this CDR3 ends without the conserved phenylalanine or tryptophan. The chain links TRBV27 to TRBJ2-4, with a weak D call TRBD2 (6 bases). Germline V CDR1 and CDR2: MNHEY, SMNVEV (reference sequence). V was trimmed by 2 bases and J by 7 bases, leaving 9 bases between them. This CDR3 is built from 13 residues. CDR3 amino acids: CASSLGGSNIQYV. The DNA of the CDR3 is TGTGCCAGCAGTTTAGGGGGGTCGAACATTCAGTACGTC.

This clonotype showed up many times. The CDR3: CASSLRGNTDTQYF. CDR3 bases: TGTGCCAGCAGCTTGCGGGGGAACACAGATACGCAGTATTTT. The chain has TRBV7-3 and TRBJ2-3; 7 bases map to TRBD2. This CDR3 is 14 amino acids long. V lost 3 bases and J lost 2; bases outside the gene matches: 2. Germline V gene sequence: CDR1 SGHTA, CDR2 FQGTGA. The entire variable domain, with the rest obtained from reference TRBV7-3 and TRBJ2-3, is as follows: GAGVSQTPSNKVTEKGKYVELRCDPISGHTALYWYRQSLGQGPEFLIYFQGTGAADDSGLPNDRFFAVRPEGSVSTLKIQRTERGDSAVYLCASSLRGNTDTQYFGPGTRLTVL.

This clonotype was seen at least ten times. The V and J genes are TRBV7-9 and TRBJ2-6; 9 nucleotides line up with TRBD1. Germline-derived CDR1 and CDR2 are SEHNR and FQNEAQ (reference sequence). Trimming cost V 2 bases and J 1 base; bases outside gene matches: 9. This CDR3 spans 19 amino acids. Here the CDR3 reads CASSLFVGTGFSGANVLTF. The CDR3, as DNA: TGTGCCAGCAGCTTATTCGTCGGGACAGGGTTTTCTGGGGCCAACGTCCTGACTTTC.